A single sample gave rise to the 18 T cell receptor beta chains below, sequenced in a study of early T cells in non-severe SARS-CoV-2 infection. Each CDR3 protein gets one entry after TCRdb re-called the 5' RACE reads with MiXCR. Of about 36,000 distinct CDR3 sequences detected, approximately 9.9% appear once; the ten largest clones hold 12%. The sequencing sample was made of whole blood. These receptor sequences come from an adult who was a healthcare worker with PCR-confirmed SARS-CoV-2 infection or an uninfected control (not recorded which).

In this sample, this clonotype turned up a few times. The CDR3 loop is CASRETAEAFF. DNA for the CDR3: TGTGCCAGCAGGGAGACAGCTGAAGCTTTCTTT. This chain joins TRBV11-2 and TRBJ1-1; D might be TRBD1 (5 bases). The germline V gene has CDR1 SGHAT and CDR2 FQNNGV. The germline V and J ends were trimmed by 6 bases and 6 bases, with 8 bases remaining between them. The CDR3 contains 11 residues.

This clonotype was picked up many times. The rearrangement links TRBV27 to TRBJ1-5; 8 bases match TRBD1. This CDR3 has 14 amino acids. The V segment lost 5 bases and the J segment 5 bases; nucleotides outside the gene matches: 5. CDR1 and CDR2 from the germline V gene are MNHEY and SMNVEV (reference sequence). CDR3 sequence reads: CASSIDRGDQPQHF. CDR3 in DNA: TGTGCCAGCAGTATAGACAGGGGAGATCAGCCCCAGCATTTT.

This clonotype was seen ten or more times. J is TRBJ2-7 and V is TRBV20-1; perhaps TRBD2 as D (6 bases). Trimming removed 3 bases at V and 3 bases at J, with 15 bases between. CDR1 and CDR2 (germline): DFQATT, SNEGSKA (reference sequence). CDR3 size: 14 residues. The CDR3 DNA reads as TGCAGTGCTAGCGGAGGGGAGAACCTCTACGAGCAGTACTTC. The encoded protein is CSASGGENLYEQYF.

In this sample, this clonotype turned up many times. The rearrangement joins TRBV28 to TRBJ1-5; a possible D gene is TRBD1 (6 bases). The germline CDR1 and CDR2 sequences are MDHEN and SYDVKM. The V and J ends lost 6 bases and 7 bases respectively, with 13 bases between them. The CDR3 spans 13 residues. As DNA, the CDR3 is TGTGCCAGCAGGCAGGGGCCCCGACAGCCCCAGCATTTT. This translates into CASRQGPRQPQHF.

At least ten counts were recorded for this clonotype. The V and J genes are TRBV5-6 and TRBJ2-5; 12 bases line up with TRBD1. Germline-derived CDR1 and CDR2 are SGHDT and YYEEEE. The CDR3 sequence is 17 residues long. With 3 bases clipped from V and 1 base from J, the junction kept 7 bases outside the gene matches. The CDR3 sequence is CASSWSGTGGFQETQYF. The CDR3 region has the DNA TGTGCCAGCAGCTGGTCCGGGACAGGGGGCTTCCAAGAGACCCAGTACTTC. The full variable domain, its missing parts supplied by reference TRBV5-6 and TRBJ2-5, is DAGVTQSPTHLIKTRGQQVTLRCSPKSGHDTVSWYQQALGQGPQFIFQYYEEEERQRGNFPDRFSGHQFPNYSSELNVNALLLGDSALYLCASSWSGTGGFQETQYFGPGTRLLVL.

This clonotype was counted a few times. This rearrangement joins TRBV20-1 to TRBJ1-2; D is undetermined. The V end was cut by 6 bases, the J end by 4 bases, with 9 bases between. This CDR3 region has 11 residues. Germline CDR1 is DFQATT and CDR2 is SNEGSKA (reference sequence). The CDR3 spells CSAPASYGYTF. The DNA for the CDR3 is TGCAGTGCCCCCGCCAGCTATGGCTACACCTTC.

Only a few counts were recorded for this clonotype. The chain is built from TRBV9 and TRBJ2-3, with 10 bases identical to TRBD2. The germline V gene has CDR1 SGDLS and CDR2 YYNGEE. This CDR3 contains 14 residues. J was trimmed by 4 bases and V by 1 base; bases with no gene match: 0. The CDR3 loop is CASSVSGGADTQYF. CDR3 sequence (DNA): TGTGCCAGCAGCGTAAGCGGGGGGGCAGATACGCAGTATTTT.

This clonotype has more than one count but fewer than ten. The chain combines TRBV28 with TRBJ1-1, with TRBD1 matching over 7 bases. The germline V gene encodes CDR1 MDHEN and CDR2 SYDVKM. The V and J ends lost 4 bases and 10 bases, in that order; junction bases with no gene match: 6. The CDR3 covers 12 residues. The CDR3 spells CASSSTGTLAFF. The CDR3 region has the DNA TGTGCCAGCAGTTCGACAGGGACTCTAGCTTTCTTT.

This clonotype was observed many times. CDR3 region: CASSLDGPGGLGYEQYF. The CDR3 DNA sequence: TGTGCCAGCAGCTTAGATGGGCCCGGGGGGCTGGGCTACGAGCAGTACTTC. V and J are TRBV11-2 and TRBJ2-7; the D gene is possibly TRBD2 (7 bases). The CDR3 spans 17 residues. Looked up from germline, CDR1 is SGHAT and CDR2 is FQNNGV. V lost 0 bases and J lost 3, with 18 bases in between.

Many counts were recorded for this clonotype. The chain joins TRBV6-2 or TRBV6-3 to TRBJ2-1, with a weak D call TRBD2 (5 bases). From germline, CDR1 is MNHEY and CDR2 SVGEGT. This CDR3 region has 14 residues. V was shortened by 8 bases and J by 7 bases, with 18 bases between the two germline ends. This CDR3 reads CASRGQERINEQFF. CDR3 sequence (DNA): TGTGCCAGCCGTGGGCAGGAGCGGATAAATGAGCAGTTCTTC.

The chain couples TRBV12-3 or TRBV12-4 to TRBJ2-5, with D perhaps matching TRBD1 (6 bases). This CDR3 has 13 residues. V lost 3 bases, J lost 4 bases, and 9 bases lay in between. The CDR3: CASSLGTRETQYF. The CDR3 coding sequence is TGTGCCAGCAGTTTGGGGACAAGAGAGACCCAGTACTTC.

This clonotype is labeled as medium-sized. The V call is TRBV29-1, the J call TRBJ2-7; no reliable D call. The ends were cut back, 4 bases at V and 7 bases at J, with 14 bases in the middle. The CDR3 is 12 amino acids. CDR1 and CDR2 (germline): SQVTM, ANQGSEA. CDR3 in amino acids: CSVGSSLSEQYF. The CDR3 DNA reads as TGCAGCGTTGGTAGCTCGTTAAGTGAGCAGTACTTC.

The rearrangement links TRBV5-1 to TRBJ2-1; D not resolved. CDR3 size: 14 residues. The germline gives CDR1 SGHRS, CDR2 YFSETQ. V was clipped by 0 bases and J by 6 bases, with 10 bases between them. Here the CDR3 reads CASSLGVIGNEQFF. The CDR3 bases are TGCGCCAGCAGCTTGGGGGTGATAGGCAATGAGCAGTTCTTC.

At least ten counts were recorded for this clonotype. The chain joins TRBV7-2 to TRBJ2-7; D is perhaps TRBD2 (6 bases). This CDR3 is built from 19 residues. V gave up 1 base and J gave up 0 bases, with 22 bases separating them. The V gene's germline CDR1 is SGHTA and CDR2 FQGNSA. In DNA, the CDR3 is TGTGCCAGCAGCTTAGTTCCGTTGGGCGGGGCCACGAGCTCCTACGAGCAGTACTTC. Translating it yields CASSLVPLGGATSSYEQYF.

This rearrangement joins TRBV28 to TRBJ2-7; tentative D call: TRBD1 (5 bases). Trimming left V 6 bases short and J 4 bases short, with 13 bases between. The CDR3 contains 13 residues. CDR1 is MDHEN, CDR2 SYDVKM, per germline. CDR3 region: CASRYPTAYEQYF. CDR3 coding DNA: TGTGCCAGCAGGTACCCGACAGCTTACGAGCAGTACTTC.

The rearrangement uses TRBV12-3 or TRBV12-4 and TRBJ2-1; 8 bases match TRBD2. V shed 8 bases, J shed 4 bases, and the junction held 10 bases outside the gene matches. The CDR3 is made up of 15 amino acids. This chain's CDR3 is CASWGGGIFYNEQFF. CDR3 in DNA: TGTGCCAGCTGGGGCGGGGGGATCTTTTACAATGAGCAGTTCTTC.

The chain is built from TRBV28 and TRBJ2-7; 8 positions agree with TRBD1. The CDR3 runs 14 residues. V trimming: 3 bases; J trimming: 5 bases; junction bases outside the gene matches: 6. Germline CDR1 and CDR2: MDHEN and SYDVKM. CDR3 protein: CASSFAGGGDEQYF. DNA of the CDR3: TGTGCCAGCAGTTTCGCAGGGGGCGGAGACGAGCAGTACTTC.

The chain couples TRBV6-4 to TRBJ2-3; D not certain. Germline CDR1 MRHNA, CDR2 SNTAGT. There are 14 residues in the CDR3. V was pared by 5 bases and J by 0 bases, with 9 bases between. The CDR3 nucleotides are TGTGCCAGCAGTCCCTCGTCTAGCACAGATACGCAGTATTTT. It codes for CASSPSSSTDTQYF.